What follows is one T cell receptor beta chain and its context. What it binds is unknown. Ranging in age from roughly 6 to 100, the donors were healthy Caucasian individuals from Russia. RNA extraction gave at least 5.5 micrograms of total RNA per sample. The record originates from a study of blood T cells in healthy people across ages. Findings of the study overall: Higher diversity, along with more naive CD4+ cells, distinguished long-lived donors from aged donors.

V lost 7 bases and J lost 5, with 10 bases in between. CDR1 is SEHNR, CDR2 FQNEAQ, per germline (reference sequence). This CDR3 has 12 residues. A second PCR, run for roughly 7 to 12 cycles, used a sample-barcoded 5' primer plus a J-beta primer mix. The study obtained at least 2.5 million CDR3-containing paired-end reads from every sample. Each CDR3 protein is one row after TCRdb ran MiXCR on the 5' RACE reads. Here the sample spans approximately 800,000 distinct CDR3 sequences, 62% being singletons. Sequencing input: blood. The receptor was isolated from a man in his thirties or forties in good health. The gene calls are TRBV7-9 and TRBJ2-3; TRBD1 is a possible D gene (5 bases). The CDR3 sequence is CASTYQGDTQYF. Written as DNA, the CDR3 is TGTGCCAGCACCTATCAGGGAGATACGCAGTATTTT.